Presented here are 9 T cell receptor beta chains from one specimen sequenced in a study of blood T cells in healthy people across ages. The use of a sample-barcoded 5' primer and a J-beta primer mix characterized a second PCR of about 6 to 12 cycles. MiXCR, run by TCRdb on the 5' RACE reads, gives a single entry per CDR3 protein. The sample carries roughly 1,300,000 distinct CDR3 sequences, roughly 60% recorded once. Source material: blood. These receptors originate from a man younger than 35 in good health.

This clonotype was seen more than once but under ten times. CDR3 sequence reads: CATSRDWDRVSYEQYF. Written as DNA, the CDR3 is TGTGCCACCAGCAGAGATTGGGACAGGGTCTCCTACGAGCAGTACTTC. J is TRBJ2-7 and V is TRBV15; 9 nucleotides line up with TRBD1. The CDR3 consists of 16 residues. CDR1 is LNHNV, CDR2 YYDKDF, per germline (reference sequence). V was pared by 0 bases and J by 0 bases, with 3 bases of the junction left unmatched. Full variable domain (remainder filled in from reference TRBV15 and TRBJ2-7): DAMVIQNPRYQVTQFGKPVTLSCSQTLNHNVMYWYQQKSSQAPKLLFHYYDKDFNNEADTPDNFQSRRPNTSFCFLDIRSPGLGDTAMYLCATSRDWDRVSYEQYFGPGTRLTVT.

V gene TRBV7-6 combines with J gene TRBJ1-2; maybe TRBD1 (5 bases). CDR3 length: 14 residues. V was trimmed by 5 bases and J by 4 bases, leaving 14 bases between them. Looked up from germline, CDR1 is SGHVS and CDR2 is FNYEAQ. Here the CDR3 reads CASSPRGAGYGYTF. As DNA, the CDR3 is TGTGCCAGCAGCCCCCGTGGGGCAGGCTATGGCTACACCTTC.

This clonotype came up a few times. This chain connects TRBV28 to TRBJ2-7; TRBD2 matches at 7 bases. The V and J ends lost 6 bases and 3 bases, in that order; junction bases with no gene match: 8. The germline V gene has CDR1 MDHEN and CDR2 SYDVKM. There are 14 residues in the CDR3. The CDR3 loop is CASSLGRVDYEQYF. The CDR3 nucleotides are TGTGCCAGCAGCTTGGGGAGGGTTGACTACGAGCAGTACTTC.

This clonotype was counted once. This rearrangement joins TRBV7-2 to TRBJ2-7, with 9 bases aligning to TRBD1. The CDR3 is 17 amino acids. The junction had 15 bases not matched to a gene; V was cut back by 5 bases and J by 4 bases. Looked up from germline, CDR1 is SGHTA and CDR2 is FQGNSA. CDR3 protein: CASSPTPTGQGRYEQYF. The DNA for the CDR3 is TGTGCCAGCAGCCCGACCCCCACGGGACAGGGTCGGTACGAGCAGTACTTC.

V is TRBV20-1 and J is TRBJ2-6, with D unresolved. The CDR3 sequence is 13 residues long. Germline V CDR1 and CDR2: DFQATT, SNEGSKA (reference sequence). V shed 2 bases and J shed 2 bases, with 4 bases lying between them. CDR3 amino acids: CSARTAGANVLTF. CDR3 DNA sequence: TGCAGTGCTAGAACGGCTGGGGCCAACGTCCTGACTTTC.

The V and J genes are TRBV11-2 and TRBJ2-5; 9 bases map to TRBD1. V shed 3 bases and J 2 bases; nucleotides not matched to a gene: 4. The CDR3 runs to 15 residues. Germline V gene lookup returns CDR1 SGHAT and CDR2 FQNNGV. The DNA for the CDR3 is TGTGCCAGCAGCTTGACAGGGGGGGGGCAAGAGACCCAGTACTTC. Translating it yields CASSLTGGGQETQYF.

The chain links TRBV6-2 or TRBV6-3 to TRBJ2-1; no definite D call. This CDR3 contains 15 residues. V was clipped by 5 bases and J by 2 bases, with 13 bases between them. CDR1 and CDR2 (germline): MNHEY, SVGEGT. This CDR3 reads CASSRAGPTYNEQFF. CDR3 bases: TGTGCCAGCAGTAGAGCAGGACCTACCTACAATGAGCAGTTCTTC.

In the case of this clonotype: At one end the junction does not follow the germline gene, possibly because of a read error. V and J are TRBV29-1 and TRBJ1-2; D is ambiguous. This CDR3 has 11 residues. Germline assignment: CDR1 SQVTM and CDR2 ANQGSEA. The CDR3 nucleotides read TGCAGCGCAAATCACTATGATGGCCACACCTTC. Translation: CSANHYDGHTF.

Here the CDR3 DNA reads TGCGCCAGCAGCCAAGATTATACCGGGGGATTATCTAGCACAGATACGCAGTATTTT. It codes for CASSQDYTGGLSSTDTQYF. The chain combines TRBV4-3 with TRBJ2-3, with D possibly being TRBD2 (6 bases). The CDR3 covers 19 residues. From germline, CDR1 is LGHNA and CDR2 YSLEER. The ends were cut back, 0 bases at V and 0 bases at J, with 19 bases in the middle.